The rows below give T cell receptor beta chains drawn from one sample of a study of blood T cell repertoires in COVID-19. The repertoire was sequenced with immunoSEQ multiplex PCR; TCRdb's copy has only in-frame clones and lacks some. The sample shows about 110,000 clones, 65% to 80% of them seen only once. Sequences were obtained from peripheral blood. The receptors were gathered from a woman aged 40-49 years with acute or convalescent COVID-19. Both conserved end residues are part of each CDR3. A D gene is named only where the DNA matches it firmly. The size entry is marked missing in some rows and otherwise reads once, few, many or a size class.

size: .
V: TRBV5-4
D: .
J: TRBJ2-1
DNA: TGTGCCAGCAGCTTGATTAGTGGCAATGAGCAGTTCTTC
CDR3: CASSLISGNEQFF

size: once
V: TRBV5-1
D: TRBD2
J: TRBJ2-5
DNA: TGCGCCAGCAGCTCCCGCCGACTAGCGGGGGGGCTGGAGACCCAGTACTTC
CDR3: CASSSRRLAGGLETQYF

size: .
V: TRBV10-3
D: .
J: TRBJ1-2
DNA: TGTGCCATCAGCCCCCCAAACAGGTCTAACTATGGCTACACCTTC
CDR3: CAISPPNRSNYGYTF

size: .
V: TRBV2
D: .
J: TRBJ1-1
DNA: TGTGCCAGCAGTGAGAGGTCGTCGGTTGAAGCTTTCTTT
CDR3: CASSERSSVEAFF

size: .
V: TRBV9
D: .
J: TRBJ1-2
DNA: TGTGCCAGCAGCGTAGATCCCACGGGTAGCTATGGCTACACCTTC
CDR3: CASSVDPTGSYGYTF

size: few
V: TRBV5-5
D: .
J: TRBJ1-4
DNA: TGTGCCAGCAGCTTGGGTTCCGCGGGTAATGAAAAACTGTTTTTT
CDR3: CASSLGSAGNEKLFF

size: .
V: TRBV3-1/TRBV3-2
D: .
J: TRBJ2-1
DNA: TGTGCCAGCAGCCTTGGCGGGACCCGTAGGTTCTTC
CDR3: CASSLGGTRRFF

size: .
V: TRBV6-1
D: TRBD2
J: TRBJ2-1
DNA: TGTGCCAGCAGTGAAATGTTTGCGGGGGTAGATGAGCAGTTCTTC
CDR3: CASSEMFAGVDEQFF

size: .
V: TRBV6-5
D: TRBD2
J: TRBJ2-5
DNA: TGTGCCAGCAGTTGGACTAGGCAAGAGACCCAGTACTTC
CDR3: CASSWTRQETQYF

size: .
V: TRBV10-3
D: TRBD2
J: TRBJ2-7
DNA: TGTGCCATCAGGCCCACAACTAGCGGGGGGGCAGACGAGCAGTACTTC
CDR3: CAIRPTTSGGADEQYF

size: .
V: TRBV7-7
D: .
J: TRBJ2-2
DNA: TGTGCCAGCAGCTTGGGCAGGGGAAACACCGGGGAGCTGTTTTTT
CDR3: CASSLGRGNTGELFF

size: .
V: TRBV19
D: TRBD1
J: TRBJ1-6
DNA: TGTGCCAGTAGTGTCTACTCCCGGGACAGGGATTCACCCCTCCACTTT
CDR3: CASSVYSRDRDSPLHF

size: once
V: TRBV27
D: .
J: TRBJ1-6
DNA: TGTGCCAGCAGTTTATCTTCTGGGAGCACCAAATTGAACTCCTATAATTCACCCCTCCACTTT
CDR3: CASSLSSGSTKLNSYNSPLHF

size: few
V: TRBV5-1
D: TRBD1
J: TRBJ2-2
DNA: TGCGCCAGCAGCTTGGGGACAGGGCTAACCGGGGAGCTGTTTTTT
CDR3: CASSLGTGLTGELFF

size: many
V: TRBV19
D: .
J: TRBJ1-2
DNA: TGTGCCAGTAGTATGATCAGTTATGGCTACACCTTC
CDR3: CASSMISYGYTF

size: .
V: TRBV20-1
D: TRBD2
J: TRBJ2-7
DNA: TGCAGTGCTAGTAGCGGGGTGCTCTACGAGCAGTACTTC
CDR3: CSASSGVLYEQYF

size: once
V: TRBV7-9
D: TRBD2
J: TRBJ2-3
DNA: TGTGCCAGCAGCATCCGACTAGCCGCTAGCACAGATACGCAGTATTTT
CDR3: CASSIRLAASTDTQYF

size: .
V: TRBV19
D: TRBD2
J: TRBJ2-3
DNA: TGTGCCAGTAGCTCCCCTAGCGGGGGGGCCCCAGATACGCAGTATTTT
CDR3: CASSSPSGGAPDTQYF

size: .
V: TRBV7-3
D: .
J: TRBJ2-3
DNA: TGTGCCAGCAGCCCCCGACTAAAGGGGGCAGATACGCAGTATTTT
CDR3: CASSPRLKGADTQYF

size: .
V: TRBV7-2
D: .
J: TRBJ1-2
DNA: TGTGCCAGCAGCTTAGTTCTCGACTATGGCTACACCTTC
CDR3: CASSLVLDYGYTF

size: .
V: TRBV28
D: TRBD1
J: TRBJ2-2
DNA: TGTGCCAGCAGGTCGACAGGGTTCGGTGCCGGGGAGCTGTTTTTT
CDR3: CASRSTGFGAGELFF

size: .
V: TRBV28
D: .
J: TRBJ2-5
DNA: TGTGCCAGCAGTAAAACTAGCCTCCGGGAGACCCAGTACTTC
CDR3: CASSKTSLRETQYF

size: .
V: TRBV7-8
D: TRBD2
J: TRBJ2-5
DNA: TGTGCCAGCAGCTTTAGTAGCGGGAAGACCCAGTACTTC
CDR3: CASSFSSGKTQYF

size: .
V: TRBV5-8
D: TRBD2
J: TRBJ2-5
DNA: TGTGCCAGCATTCCAAGCGGGGGCGACGGGACCCAGTACTTC
CDR3: CASIPSGGDGTQYF

size: few
V: TRBV27
D: TRBD1
J: TRBJ1-6
DNA: TGTGCCAGCAGCCCCGACGGACAGGGGTATTCACCCCTCCACTTT
CDR3: CASSPDGQGYSPLHF

size: .
V: TRBV24-1
D: TRBD1
J: TRBJ2-6
DNA: TGTGCCACCAGTGATTTGCAAGGGGACAGCAGCTCTGGGGCCAACGTCCTGACTTTC
CDR3: CATSDLQGDSSSGANVLTF

size: .
V: TRBV3-1/TRBV3-2
D: .
J: TRBJ2-7
DNA: TGTGCCAGCAGCCAAGATCAGGGGAACTACGAGCAGTACTTC
CDR3: CASSQDQGNYEQYF

size: .
V: TRBV6-5
D: TRBD1
J: TRBJ2-7
DNA: TGTGCCAGCCAATCCGGGACAGGGATGTACTACGAGCAGTACTTC
CDR3: CASQSGTGMYYEQYF

size: .
V: TRBV3-1/TRBV3-2
D: .
J: TRBJ1-4
DNA: TGTGCCAGCAGCCAAAATCGTATTGAGACGGGAAAACTGTTTTTT
CDR3: CASSQNRIETGKLFF

size: .
V: TRBV5-1
D: .
J: TRBJ2-3
DNA: TGCGCCAGCAGCTCGGACGGGACTCAAAGCACAGATACGCAGTATTTT
CDR3: CASSSDGTQSTDTQYF

size: .
V: TRBV5-1
D: .
J: TRBJ1-3
DNA: TGCGCCAGCAGCCAGGGATCTGTCTCTGGAAACACCATATATTTT
CDR3: CASSQGSVSGNTIYF

size: few
V: TRBV7-9
D: .
J: TRBJ2-1
DNA: TGTGCCAGCAGCACCTTCGCTTCGGACAATGAGCAGTTCTTC
CDR3: CASSTFASDNEQFF

size: .
V: TRBV6-2/TRBV6-3
D: .
J: TRBJ2-7
DNA: TGTGCCAGCAGTTACTCGGCGGTTGAGCAGTACTTC
CDR3: CASSYSAVEQYF

size: .
V: TRBV6-4
D: .
J: TRBJ1-6
DNA: TGTGCCAGCAGTGAAATGCGGAATTCACCCCTCCACTTT
CDR3: CASSEMRNSPLHF

size: .
V: TRBV2
D: TRBD1
J: TRBJ2-3
DNA: TGTGCCAGCGGGTGGACAGGGAGCACAGATACGCAGTATTTT
CDR3: CASGWTGSTDTQYF

size: few
V: TRBV2
D: .
J: TRBJ1-4
DNA: TGTGCCAGCAGTCCCCTACTTGGTGAAAAACTGTTTTTT
CDR3: CASSPLLGEKLFF

size: .
V: TRBV19
D: .
J: TRBJ1-2
DNA: TGTGCCAGTAGCCCTGACAGAGACTATGGCTACACCTTC
CDR3: CASSPDRDYGYTF

size: .
V: TRBV10-3
D: .
J: TRBJ2-2
DNA: TGTGCCATCTCCCCGGGCAGGCCTCCCCGGGGGACCGGGGAGCTGTTTTTT
CDR3: CAISPGRPPRGTGELFF

size: .
V: TRBV19
D: TRBD1
J: TRBJ2-7
DNA: TGTGCCAGTAGCGCGGGACAGGAGAGGGTAGGCGAGCAGTACTTC
CDR3: CASSAGQERVGEQYF

size: .
V: TRBV7-2
D: TRBD1
J: TRBJ2-3
DNA: TGTGCCAGCAGCTTAAAAGTTCCGGGACAGGGTCTCACAGATACGCAGTATTTT
CDR3: CASSLKVPGQGLTDTQYF

size: few
V: TRBV5-1
D: TRBD1
J: TRBJ1-1
DNA: TGCGCCAGCCGGACCGGGACAGGGGGCAAGGGGACTGAAGCTTTCTTT
CDR3: CASRTGTGGKGTEAFF

size: .
V: TRBV5-4
D: .
J: TRBJ1-2
DNA: TGTGCCAGCAGCTTGGGCCCAACGGACACATTCAACTATGGCTACACCTTC
CDR3: CASSLGPTDTFNYGYTF

size: .
V: TRBV9
D: TRBD1
J: TRBJ2-6
DNA: TGTGCCAGCAGTACTCGGCAGACAGGGGGCAATGGGGCCAACGTCCTGACTTTC
CDR3: CASSTRQTGGNGANVLTF

size: .
V: TRBV10-1
D: .
J: TRBJ1-4
DNA: TGCGCCAGCAGATCAGGGAATAGTGAAAAACTGTTTTTT
CDR3: CASRSGNSEKLFF

size: .
V: TRBV2
D: TRBD2
J: TRBJ2-5
DNA: TGTGCCAGCTCCCGACGGGAGGGGGGGGAGACCCAGTACTTC
CDR3: CASSRREGGETQYF

size: few
V: TRBV27
D: .
J: TRBJ1-5
DNA: TGTGCCAGCAGCCAACAGGGACGAGGATGGCCCCAGCATTTT
CDR3: CASSQQGRGWPQHF

size: few
V: TRBV9
D: TRBD2
J: TRBJ2-2
DNA: TGTGCCAGCAGCGCTACGGGGGGCACCGGGGAGCTGTTTTTT
CDR3: CASSATGGTGELFF

size: .
V: TRBV6-4
D: .
J: TRBJ2-2
DNA: TGTGCCAGCAGTGACTCGGCTAACGGGGACACCGGGGAGCTGTTTTTT
CDR3: CASSDSANGDTGELFF

size: .
V: TRBV3-1/TRBV3-2
D: .
J: TRBJ1-1
DNA: TGTGCCAGCAGCCAAGATAGGGTCCCCCCTACTTCGACAGGACAGAACACTGAAGCTTTCTTT
CDR3: CASSQDRVPPTSTGQNTEAFF

size: few
V: TRBV10-1
D: .
J: TRBJ2-7
DNA: TGCGCCAGCGCTAGCCAGGGGCGACCCTACGAGCAGTACTTC
CDR3: CASASQGRPYEQYF

size: many
V: TRBV13
D: .
J: TRBJ2-7
DNA: TGTGCCAGCAGCAATGCACCGGAGACGGGCGAGCAGTACTTC
CDR3: CASSNAPETGEQYF

size: .
V: TRBV2
D: TRBD1
J: TRBJ1-1
DNA: TGTGCCAGCAGTGGACAGGGGGGTGAAGCTTTCTTT
CDR3: CASSGQGGEAFF

size: many
V: TRBV5-5
D: .
J: TRBJ1-2
DNA: TGTGCCAGCAGCTTGGACACCTATGGCTACACCTTC
CDR3: CASSLDTYGYTF

size: .
V: TRBV4-2
D: .
J: TRBJ1-3
DNA: TGTGCCAGCAGCCAAGTTTGGGGAGCTGACTCTGGAAACACCATATATTTT
CDR3: CASSQVWGADSGNTIYF

size: .
V: TRBV12-3/TRBV12-4
D: .
J: TRBJ1-5
DNA: TGTGCCAGCAGTTTATCACGAGGTCAGCCCCAGCATTTT
CDR3: CASSLSRGQPQHF

size: .
V: TRBV6-2/TRBV6-3
D: .
J: TRBJ1-3
DNA: TGTGCCAGCAGCCGCCTCGGAGACCTGTTCTCTGGAAACACCATATATTTT
CDR3: CASSRLGDLFSGNTIYF

size: few
V: TRBV6-6
D: .
J: TRBJ1-4
DNA: TGTGCCAGCAGTTACTCGGGGGCGAGGAGAGAAAAACTGTTTTTT
CDR3: CASSYSGARREKLFF

size: .
V: TRBV3-1/TRBV3-2
D: .
J: TRBJ1-1
DNA: TGTGCCAGCAACTCGCTTCCGAACACTGAAGCTTTCTTT
CDR3: CASNSLPNTEAFF

size: .
V: TRBV3-1/TRBV3-2
D: .
J: TRBJ2-3
DNA: TGTGCCAGCAGCCAGGCAGTAGCTTCTATGGATACGCAGTATTTT
CDR3: CASSQAVASMDTQYF

size: medium-sized
V: TRBV30
D: TRBD1
J: TRBJ2-5
DNA: TGTGCCTGGGGAAACACAGGGGTCCGCCAAGAGACCCAGTACTTC
CDR3: CAWGNTGVRQETQYF